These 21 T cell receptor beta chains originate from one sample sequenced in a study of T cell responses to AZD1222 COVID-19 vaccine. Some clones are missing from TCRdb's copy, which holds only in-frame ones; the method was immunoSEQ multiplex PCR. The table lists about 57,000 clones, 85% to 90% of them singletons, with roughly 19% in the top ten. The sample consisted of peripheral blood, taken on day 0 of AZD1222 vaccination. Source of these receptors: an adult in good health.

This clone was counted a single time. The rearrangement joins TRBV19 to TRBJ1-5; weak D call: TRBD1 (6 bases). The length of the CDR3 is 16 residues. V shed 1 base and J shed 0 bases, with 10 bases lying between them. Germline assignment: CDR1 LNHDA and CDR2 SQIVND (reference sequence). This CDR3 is CASSIVRTVSNQPQHF. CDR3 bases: TGTGCCAGTAGTATAGTCCGGACAGTTAGCAATCAGCCCCAGCATTTT.

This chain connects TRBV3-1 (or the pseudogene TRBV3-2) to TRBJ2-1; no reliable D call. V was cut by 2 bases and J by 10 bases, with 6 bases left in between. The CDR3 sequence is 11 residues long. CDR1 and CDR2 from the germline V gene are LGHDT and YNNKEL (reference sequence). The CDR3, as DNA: TGTGCCAGCAGCCAATATCTGGAGCAGTTCTTC. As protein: CASSQYLEQFF.

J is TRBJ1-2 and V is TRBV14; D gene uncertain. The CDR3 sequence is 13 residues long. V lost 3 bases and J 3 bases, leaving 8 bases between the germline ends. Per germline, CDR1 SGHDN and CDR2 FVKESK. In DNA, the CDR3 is TGTGCCAGCAGCCATACAGCGGACTATGGCTACACCTTC. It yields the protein CASSHTADYGYTF.

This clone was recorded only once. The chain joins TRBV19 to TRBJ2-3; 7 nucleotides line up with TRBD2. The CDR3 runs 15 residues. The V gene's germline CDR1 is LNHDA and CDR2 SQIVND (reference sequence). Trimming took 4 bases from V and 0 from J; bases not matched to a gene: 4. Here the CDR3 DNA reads TGTGCCAGTAGTACTCTAGCGGCTAGCACAGATACGCAGTATTTT. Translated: CASSTLAASTDTQYF.

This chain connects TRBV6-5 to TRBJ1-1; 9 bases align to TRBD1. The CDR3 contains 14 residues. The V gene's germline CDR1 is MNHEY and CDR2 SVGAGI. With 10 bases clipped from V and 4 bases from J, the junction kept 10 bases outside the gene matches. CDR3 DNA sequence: TGTGCCATTTCGGGACAGGGAGGGAGCACTGAAGCTTTCTTT. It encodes CAISGQGGSTEAFF.

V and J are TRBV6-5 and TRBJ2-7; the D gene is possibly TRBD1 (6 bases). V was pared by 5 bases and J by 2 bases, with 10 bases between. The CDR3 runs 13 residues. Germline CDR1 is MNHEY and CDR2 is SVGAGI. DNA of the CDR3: TGTGCCAGCAGTAGACAGGAGACCTACGAGCAGTACTTC. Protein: CASSRQETYEQYF.

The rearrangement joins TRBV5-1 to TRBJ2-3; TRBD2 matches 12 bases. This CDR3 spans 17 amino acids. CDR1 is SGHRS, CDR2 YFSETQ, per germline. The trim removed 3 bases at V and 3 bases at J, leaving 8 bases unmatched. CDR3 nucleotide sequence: TGCGCCAGCAGCTACCAACCTAGCGGGGGGGCTACAGATACGCAGTATTTT. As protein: CASSYQPSGGATDTQYF.

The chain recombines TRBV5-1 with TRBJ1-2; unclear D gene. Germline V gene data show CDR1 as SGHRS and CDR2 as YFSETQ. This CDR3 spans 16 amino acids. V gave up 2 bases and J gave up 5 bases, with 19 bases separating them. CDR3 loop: CASSLTGEVFAYGYTF. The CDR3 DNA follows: TGCGCCAGCAGCTTAACGGGTGAAGTATTCGCGTATGGCTACACCTTC.

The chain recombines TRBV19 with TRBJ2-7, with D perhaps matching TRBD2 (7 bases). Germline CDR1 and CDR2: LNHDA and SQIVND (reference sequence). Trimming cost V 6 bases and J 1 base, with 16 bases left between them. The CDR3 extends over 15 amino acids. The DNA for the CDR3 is TGTGCCAGTAGAGGAGGCGGGGGCCTGTCCTACGAGCAGTACTTC. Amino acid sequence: CASRGGGGLSYEQYF.

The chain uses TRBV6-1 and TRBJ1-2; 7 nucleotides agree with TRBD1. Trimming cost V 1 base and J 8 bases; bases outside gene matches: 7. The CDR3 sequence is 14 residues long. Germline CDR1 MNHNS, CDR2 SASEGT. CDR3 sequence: CASSEVLTGRGYTF. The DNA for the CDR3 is TGTGCCAGCAGTGAAGTCCTGACAGGGCGAGGCTACACCTTC.

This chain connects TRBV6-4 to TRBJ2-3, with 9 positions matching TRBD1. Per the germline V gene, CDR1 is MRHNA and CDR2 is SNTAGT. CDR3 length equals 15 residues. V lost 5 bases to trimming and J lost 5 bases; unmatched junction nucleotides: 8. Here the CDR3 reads CASSTAGTGRDTQYF. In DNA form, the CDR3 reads TGTGCCAGCAGTACGGCCGGGACAGGGAGAGATACGCAGTATTTT.

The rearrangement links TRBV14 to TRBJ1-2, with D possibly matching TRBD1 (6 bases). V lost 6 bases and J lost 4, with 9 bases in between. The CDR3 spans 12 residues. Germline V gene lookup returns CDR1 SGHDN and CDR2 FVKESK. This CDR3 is CASSRTVYGYTF. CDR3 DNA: TGTGCCAGCAGTCGGACAGTCTATGGCTACACCTTC.

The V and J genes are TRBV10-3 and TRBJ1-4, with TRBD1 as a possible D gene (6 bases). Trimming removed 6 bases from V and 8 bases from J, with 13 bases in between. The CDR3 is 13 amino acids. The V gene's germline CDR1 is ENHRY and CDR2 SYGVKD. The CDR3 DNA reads TGTGCCATCAGGGGACAAGGAAACGAAAAACTGTTTTTT. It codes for CAIRGQGNEKLFF.

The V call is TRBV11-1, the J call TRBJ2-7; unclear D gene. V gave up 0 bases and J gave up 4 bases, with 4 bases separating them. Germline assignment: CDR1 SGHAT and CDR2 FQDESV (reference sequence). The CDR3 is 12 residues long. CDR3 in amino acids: CASSLADYEQYF. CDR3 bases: TGTGCCAGCAGCTTAGCGGATTACGAGCAGTACTTC.

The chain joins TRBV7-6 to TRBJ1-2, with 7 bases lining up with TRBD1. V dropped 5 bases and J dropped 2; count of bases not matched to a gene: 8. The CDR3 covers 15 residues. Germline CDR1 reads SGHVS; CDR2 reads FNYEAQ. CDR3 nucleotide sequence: TGTGCCAGCAGCGGGTCGACAGGGAGGAACTATGGCTACACCTTC. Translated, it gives CASSGSTGRNYGYTF. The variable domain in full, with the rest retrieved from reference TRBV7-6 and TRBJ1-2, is GAGVSQSPRYKVTKRGQDVALRCDPISGHVSLYWYRQALGQGPEFLTYFNYEAQQDKSGLPNDRFSAERPEGSISTLTIQRTEQRDSAMYRCASSGSTGRNYGYTFGSGTRLTVV.

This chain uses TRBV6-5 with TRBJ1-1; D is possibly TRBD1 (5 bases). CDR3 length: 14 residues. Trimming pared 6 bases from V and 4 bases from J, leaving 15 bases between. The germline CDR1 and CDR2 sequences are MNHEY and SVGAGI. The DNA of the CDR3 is TGTGCCAGCAGCTCCCAGGGTTCTGGCACTGAAGCTTTCTTT. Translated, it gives CASSSQGSGTEAFF.

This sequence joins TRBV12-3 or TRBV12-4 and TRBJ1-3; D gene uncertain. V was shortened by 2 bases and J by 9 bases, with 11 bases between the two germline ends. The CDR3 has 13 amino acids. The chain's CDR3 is CASSLWEGGTIYF. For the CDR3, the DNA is TGTGCCAGCAGTTTATGGGAGGGAGGCACCATATATTTT.

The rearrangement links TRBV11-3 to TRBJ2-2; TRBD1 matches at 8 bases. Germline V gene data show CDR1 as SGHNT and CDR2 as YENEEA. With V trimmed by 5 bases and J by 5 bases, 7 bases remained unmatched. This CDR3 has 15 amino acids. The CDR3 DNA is TGTGCCAGCAGCCCGTCCCGGGACAGGACCGGGGAGCTGTTTTTT. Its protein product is CASSPSRDRTGELFF. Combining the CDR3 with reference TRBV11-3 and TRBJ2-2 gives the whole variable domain EAGVVQSPRYKIIEKKQPVAFWCNPISGHNTLYWYLQNLGQGPELLIRYENEEAVDDSQLPKDRFSAERLKGVDSTLKIQPAELGDSAVYLCASSPSRDRTGELFFGEGSRLTVL.

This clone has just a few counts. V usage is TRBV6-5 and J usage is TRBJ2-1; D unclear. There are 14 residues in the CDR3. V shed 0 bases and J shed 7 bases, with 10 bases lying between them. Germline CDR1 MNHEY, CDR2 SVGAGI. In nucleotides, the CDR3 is TGTGCCAGCAGTTACTCTTCCTGGGGAAATGAGCAGTTCTTC. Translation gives CASSYSSWGNEQFF.

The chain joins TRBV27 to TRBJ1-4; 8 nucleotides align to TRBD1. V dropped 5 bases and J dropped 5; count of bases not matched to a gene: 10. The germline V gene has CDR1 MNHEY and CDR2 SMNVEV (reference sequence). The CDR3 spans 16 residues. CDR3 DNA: TGTGCCAGCAGTCTAAGGCCGGACAGGGCAAATGAAAAACTGTTTTTT. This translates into CASSLRPDRANEKLFF.

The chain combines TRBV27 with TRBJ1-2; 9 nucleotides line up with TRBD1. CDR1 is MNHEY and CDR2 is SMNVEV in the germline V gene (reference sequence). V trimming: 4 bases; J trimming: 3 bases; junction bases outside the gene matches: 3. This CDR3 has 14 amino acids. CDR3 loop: CASSSGQGYYGYTF. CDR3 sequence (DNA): TGTGCCAGCAGTTCTGGACAGGGGTACTATGGCTACACCTTC.